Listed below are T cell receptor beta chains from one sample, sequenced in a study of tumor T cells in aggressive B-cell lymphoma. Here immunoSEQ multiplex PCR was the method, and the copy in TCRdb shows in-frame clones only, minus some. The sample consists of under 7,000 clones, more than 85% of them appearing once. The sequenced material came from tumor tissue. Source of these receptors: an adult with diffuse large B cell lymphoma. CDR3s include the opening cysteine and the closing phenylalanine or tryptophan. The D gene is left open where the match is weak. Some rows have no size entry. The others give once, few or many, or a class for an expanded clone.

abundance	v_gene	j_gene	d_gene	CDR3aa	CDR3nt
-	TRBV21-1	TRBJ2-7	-	CATQPSGSYEQYF	TGTGCCACCCAGCCTAGCGGCTCCTACGAGCAGTACTTC
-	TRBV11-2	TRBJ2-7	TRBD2	CASNSQQLAGSSYEQYF	TGTGCCAGCAACTCCCAACAACTAGCGGGGAGCTCCTACGAGCAGTACTTC
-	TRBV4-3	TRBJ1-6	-	CASRGGGSSYNSPLHF	TGCGCCAGCAGGGGAGGGGGGAGCTCCTATAATTCACCCCTCCACTTT
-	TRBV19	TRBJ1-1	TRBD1	CASKTLGQGKDTEAFF	TGTGCCAGTAAAACGCTGGGACAGGGAAAAGACACTGAAGCTTTCTTT
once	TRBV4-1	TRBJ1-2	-	CASSQVSGGRLYGYTF	TGCGCCAGCAGCCAAGTCTCGGGAGGAAGGCTCTATGGCTACACCTTC
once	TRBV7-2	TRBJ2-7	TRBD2	CASSEVSAGGFYEQYF	TGTGCCAGCAGCGAGGTCTCTGCGGGGGGATTTTACGAGCAGTACTTC
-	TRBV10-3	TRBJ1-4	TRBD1	CAIRPGQGVEKLFF	TGTGCCATCAGGCCGGGACAGGGGGTTGAAAAACTGTTTTTT
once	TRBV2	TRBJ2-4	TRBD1	CASSADRVDIQYF	TGTGCCAGCAGTGCGGACAGGGTTGACATTCAGTACTTC
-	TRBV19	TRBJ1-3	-	CASTRKTLGLSGNTIYF	TGTGCCAGTACTCGAAAAACACTGGGGCTCTCTGGAAACACCATATATTTT
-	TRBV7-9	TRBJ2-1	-	CASSLVLARNEQFF	TGTGCCAGCAGCTTAGTTCTAGCTCGGAATGAGCAGTTCTTC
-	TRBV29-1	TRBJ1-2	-	CSVEDWVQPGDYGYTF	TGCAGCGTTGAAGATTGGGTACAGCCCGGGGACTATGGCTACACCTTC
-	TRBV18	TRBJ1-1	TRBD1	CASTDRVANTEAFF	TGTGCCAGCACCGACAGGGTGGCGAACACTGAAGCTTTCTTT
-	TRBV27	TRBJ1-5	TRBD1	CASSPGQILLYSNQPQHF	TGTGCCAGCAGCCCGGGACAGATCCTCCTCTATAGCAATCAGCCCCAGCATTTT
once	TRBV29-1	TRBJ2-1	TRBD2	CSIRAGGSYNEQFF	TGCAGCATACGGGCGGGGGGGAGTTACAATGAGCAGTTCTTC
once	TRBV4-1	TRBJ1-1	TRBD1	CASSQYRGQNTEAFF	TGCGCCAGCAGCCAATACAGGGGGCAGAACACTGAAGCTTTCTTT
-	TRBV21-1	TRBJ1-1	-	CASSKEVVRGTEAFF	TGTGCCAGCAGCAAAGAAGTCGTGAGGGGGACTGAAGCTTTCTTT
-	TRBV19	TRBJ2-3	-	CASSRGTDTQYF	TGTGCCAGTAGTCGGGGCACAGATACGCAGTATTTT
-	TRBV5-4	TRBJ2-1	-	CASSLTSNEQFF	TGTGCCAGCAGCTTGACTAGCAATGAGCAGTTCTTC
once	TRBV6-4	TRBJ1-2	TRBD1	CASSVDRGEGYTF	TGTGCCAGCAGCGTTGACAGGGGCGAGGGCTACACCTTC
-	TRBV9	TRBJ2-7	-	CASSVGVESGHEQYF	TGTGCCAGCAGCGTAGGGGTTGAGAGTGGGCACGAGCAGTACTTC
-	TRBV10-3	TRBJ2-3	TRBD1	CAMNSGTGRDTQYF	TGTGCCATGAACTCCGGGACAGGGCGAGATACGCAGTATTTT
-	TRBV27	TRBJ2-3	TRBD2	CASSLYWGGGSTDTQYF	TGTGCCAGCAGTTTATATTGGGGCGGGGGGTCCACAGATACGCAGTATTTT
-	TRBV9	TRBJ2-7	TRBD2	CASSVATGGPNEQYF	TGTGCCAGCAGCGTAGCTACGGGAGGGCCTAACGAGCAGTACTTC
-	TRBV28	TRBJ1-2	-	CASSQPQGSLYYGYTF	TGTGCCAGCAGCCAACCACAGGGATCCCTTTACTATGGCTACACCTTC
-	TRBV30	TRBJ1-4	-	CAWSDGATNEKLFF	TGTGCCTGGAGTGACGGGGCAACTAATGAAAAACTGTTTTTT
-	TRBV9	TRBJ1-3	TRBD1	CASSGGQAGNTIYF	TGTGCCAGCAGCGGAGGACAGGCTGGAAACACCATATATTTT
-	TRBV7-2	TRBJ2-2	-	CASSLAGAGELFF	TGTGCCAGCAGCTTAGCAGGGGCCGGGGAGCTGTTTTTT
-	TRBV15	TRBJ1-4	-	CATSKRTANEKLFF	TGTGCCACCAGCAAACGGACAGCAAATGAAAAACTGTTTTTT
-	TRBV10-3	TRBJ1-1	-	CAISDLRGSPEAFF	TGTGCCATCAGTGACTTGAGGGGGAGTCCTGAAGCTTTCTTT
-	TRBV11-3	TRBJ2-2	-	CASSQGFAGELFF	TGTGCCAGCAGCCAGGGCTTCGCCGGGGAGCTGTTTTTT
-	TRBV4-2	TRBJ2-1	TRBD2	CASSQDPSGGADEQFF	TGTGCCAGCAGCCAAGATCCGAGCGGGGGGGCCGATGAGCAGTTCTTC
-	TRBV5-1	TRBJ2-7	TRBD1	CASSFTGTGGREQYF	TGCGCCAGCAGCTTCACCGGGACAGGAGGACGCGAGCAGTACTTC
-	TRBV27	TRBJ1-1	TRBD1	CASSEIQGADGTEAFF	TGTGCCAGCAGTGAAATACAGGGGGCGGATGGCACTGAAGCTTTCTTT
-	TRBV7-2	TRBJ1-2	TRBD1	CASSLLTGGGDGYTF	TGTGCCAGCAGCTTACTGACAGGGGGCGGGGATGGCTACACCTTC
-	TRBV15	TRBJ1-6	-	CATSRDGTDSGLSLHF	TGTGCCACCAGCAGAGATGGCACGGACAGCGGATTGTCCCTCCACTTT
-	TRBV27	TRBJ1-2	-	CASSLSRGGTGYGYTF	TGTGCCAGCAGTTTATCTCGCGGGGGCACGGGCTATGGCTACACCTTC
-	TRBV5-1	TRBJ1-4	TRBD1	CASSSGQGREKLFF	TGCGCCAGCAGCTCTGGACAGGGTCGAGAAAAACTGTTTTTT
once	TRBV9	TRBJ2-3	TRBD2	CASSVEGRNRGADTQYF	TGTGCCAGCAGCGTAGAAGGGAGAAATCGGGGGGCAGATACGCAGTATTTT
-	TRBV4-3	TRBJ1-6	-	CASSQDGSSYNSPLHF	TGCGCCAGCAGCCAAGATGGTAGCTCCTATAATTCACCCCTCCACTTT
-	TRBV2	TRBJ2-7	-	CASSLGESSLDFPSYF	TGTGCCAGCAGCCTCGGGGAGTCTTCTTTAGATTTCCCTTCCTACTTC
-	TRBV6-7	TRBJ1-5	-	CASSYVNSGRTENQPQHF	TGTGCCAGCAGTTACGTGAACTCGGGCCGGACAGAGAATCAGCCCCAGCATTTT
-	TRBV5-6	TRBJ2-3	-	CASRGARGNSDTQYF	TGTGCCAGCAGGGGTGCGAGAGGGAACTCAGATACGCAGTATTTT
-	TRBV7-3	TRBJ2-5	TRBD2	CASSPNPSGGETQYF	TGTGCCAGCAGCCCCAATCCCAGCGGGGGGGAGACCCAGTACTTC
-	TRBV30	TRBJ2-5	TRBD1	CAWKGQGAGETQYF	TGTGCCTGGAAGGGACAGGGGGCGGGAGAGACCCAGTACTTC
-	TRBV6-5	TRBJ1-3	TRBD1	CASWDRKTGNTIYF	TGTGCCAGCTGGGACAGGAAAACTGGAAACACCATATATTTT
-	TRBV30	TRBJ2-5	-	CAWTRQAQETQYF	TGTGCCTGGACCAGGCAGGCTCAAGAGACCCAGTACTTC
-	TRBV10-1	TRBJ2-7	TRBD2	CASEGLAGASEQYF	TGCGCCAGCGAGGGACTAGCGGGAGCGAGCGAGCAGTACTTC
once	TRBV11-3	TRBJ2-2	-	CASSSDKSGELFF	TGTGCCAGCAGCTCCGACAAATCCGGGGAGCTGTTTTTT
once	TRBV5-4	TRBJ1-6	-	CASSPIDRANSPLHF	TGTGCCAGCAGCCCCATTGACAGAGCTAATTCACCCCTCCACTTT
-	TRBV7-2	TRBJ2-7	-	CASSFIRSGQVQYF	TGTGCCAGCAGCTTTATCCGGTCTGGTCAGGTGCAGTACTTC
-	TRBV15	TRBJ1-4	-	CATSRGTVNEKLFF	TGTGCCACCAGCAGAGGAACAGTTAATGAAAAACTGTTTTTT
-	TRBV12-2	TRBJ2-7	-	CASRLVGSSYEQYF	TGTGCAAGTCGCTTAGTCGGGAGCTCCTACGAGCAGTACTTC
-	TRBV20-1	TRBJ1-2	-	CSARAGDGYTF	TGCAGTGCTAGGGCCGGGGATGGCTACACCTTC
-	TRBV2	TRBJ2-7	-	CASMKEGRSYEQYF	TGTGCCAGCATGAAGGAGGGCCGCTCCTACGAGCAGTACTTC
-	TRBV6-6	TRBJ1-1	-	CASSSTGSDEAFF	TGTGCCAGCAGTTCAACAGGGAGTGATGAAGCTTTCTTT
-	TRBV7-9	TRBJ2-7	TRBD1	CASSNAGTGYEQYF	TGTGCCAGCAGCAACGCCGGGACAGGGTACGAGCAGTACTTC